These 17 T cell receptor beta chains were sequenced from one sample in a study of cytomegalovirus exposure and HLA in healthy donors. Profiled with immunoSEQ multiplex PCR; TCRdb holds only in-frame clones, not every one. This sample carries some 140,000 clones, just under 90% of them seen once, and the ten largest clones take about 6.4%. Sequencing used PBMCs. The receptor source for this set is a woman younger than 45 in good health and CMV-seropositive.

The rearrangement links TRBV4-2 to TRBJ1-4; D call uncertain. CDR3 length: 18 residues. Germline CDR1 LGHNA, CDR2 YNFKEQ. Trimming pared 3 bases from V and 3 bases from J, leaving 20 bases between. The CDR3, as DNA: TGTGCCAGCAGCCACGTCGGGATCGGAGGTCTGCCTAATGAAAAACTGTTTTTT. Translated, it gives CASSHVGIGGLPNEKLFF.

The CDR3 loop reads CASSPTGQLTDTQYF. DNA of the CDR3: TGTGCCAGCAGCCCTACGGGACAGCTCACAGATACGCAGTATTTT. V is TRBV7-7 and J is TRBJ2-3; TRBD1 matches 7 bases. CDR3 length: 15 amino acids. Germline loops: CDR1 SSHAT, CDR2 FNYEAQ (reference sequence). J gave up 2 bases and V 5 bases, and 7 bases lay outside the gene matches.

About this clone: In the same sample, other DNA sequences code for this CDR3. The V gene is TRBV11-2, the J gene TRBJ1-1; D not resolved. Germline CDR1 SGHAT, CDR2 FQNNGV. V was shortened by 3 bases and J by 1 base, with 6 bases between the two germline ends. The CDR3 contains 13 residues. Here the CDR3 DNA reads TGTGCCAGCAGCTTCCCAGGGAACACTGAAGCTTTCTTT. Its protein is CASSFPGNTEAFF. The complete variable domain, with remaining parts taken from reference TRBV11-2 and TRBJ1-1, reads EAGVAQSPRYKIIEKRQSVAFWCNPISGHATLYWYQQILGQGPKLLIQFQNNGVVDDSQLPKDRFSAERLKGVDSTLKIQPAKLEDSAVYLCASSFPGNTEAFFGQGTRLTVV.

This clone was counted a few times. The chain recombines TRBV19 with TRBJ1-2; 11 nucleotides align to TRBD1. J lost 7 bases, V lost 8 bases, and 6 bases had no gene match. From germline, CDR1 is LNHDA and CDR2 SQIVND (reference sequence). The CDR3 length is 13 residues. The CDR3 nucleotides read TGTGCCAGTGTTCGGACAGGGGGCCTTGGCTACACCTTC. Amino acids: CASVRTGGLGYTF.

This sequence joins TRBV29-1 and TRBJ2-3, with 10 bases fitting TRBD2. The V gene end was trimmed by 4 bases and the J gene end by 5 bases; junction bases not matched to a gene: 9. CDR1 and CDR2 (germline): SQVTM, ANQGSEA. CDR3 length: 15 residues. The CDR3 protein is CSVVSLAGVIDTQYF. The CDR3 DNA reads as TGCAGCGTTGTTTCGCTAGCGGGAGTTATAGATACGCAGTATTTT.

The chain links TRBV6-5 to TRBJ1-2; 9 nucleotides align to TRBD1. Looked up from germline, CDR1 is MNHEY and CDR2 is SVGAGI. This CDR3 has 14 residues. The V gene end was trimmed by 7 bases and the J gene end by 6 bases; junction bases not matched to a gene: 9. The CDR3 is CASTTNTGGHGYTF. Written as DNA, the CDR3 is TGTGCCAGCACCACCAACACAGGGGGCCATGGCTACACCTTC.

The chain employs TRBV6-1 and TRBJ2-7; TRBD1 agrees at 7 bases. Germline CDR1 MNHNS, CDR2 SASEGT. V shed 3 bases and J 0 bases; nucleotides not matched to a gene: 8. CDR3 length: 16 amino acids. The CDR3 spells CASSDPGQLSSYEQYF. DNA for the CDR3: TGTGCCAGCAGTGATCCGGGACAGTTGAGCTCCTACGAGCAGTACTTC.

J is TRBJ1-4 and V is TRBV13; the D is unclear. The CDR3 covers 14 residues. The germline CDR1 and CDR2 sequences are PRHDT and FYEKMQ (reference sequence). Trimming cost V 1 base and J 8 bases, with 11 bases left between them. CDR3 sequence (DNA): TGTGCCAGCAGCTTAGCCGGGGAGCGGGAAAAACTGTTTTTT. Protein: CASSLAGEREKLFF.

V usage is TRBV4-1 and J usage is TRBJ2-5; 15 bases are shared with TRBD2. With 2 bases clipped from V and 5 bases from J, the junction kept 9 bases outside the gene matches. The CDR3 spans 18 residues. Germline-derived CDR1 and CDR2 are MGHRA and YSYEKL. The CDR3 nucleotides read TGCGCCAGCAGCCAACATCGGACTAGCGGGGGGGCTCTGGAGACCCAGTACTTC. Translating gives CASSQHRTSGGALETQYF.

This chain links TRBV11-2 with TRBJ2-7; 7 bases align to TRBD1. The CDR3 loop spans 14 amino acids. The V segment lost 4 bases and the J segment 1 base; nucleotides outside the gene matches: 4. The V gene's germline CDR1 is SGHAT and CDR2 FQNNGV. The CDR3 here is CASSSPGQSYEQYF. CDR3 in DNA: TGTGCCAGCAGCTCTCCGGGACAGTCCTACGAGCAGTACTTC.

This chain connects TRBV19 to TRBJ2-3; weak D call: TRBD2 (5 bases). The CDR3 sequence is 17 residues long. CDR1 and CDR2 from the germline V gene are LNHDA and SQIVND (reference sequence). V lost 3 bases and J 1 base, leaving 17 bases between the germline ends. CDR3 sequence (DNA): TGTGCCAGTAGTATGCGGGTCTTGGTTGTGGGCACAGATACGCAGTATTTT. Translated: CASSMRVLVVGTDTQYF.

This chain joins TRBV18 and TRBJ2-7, with D maybe TRBD1 (6 bases). V was trimmed by 2 bases and J by 1 base, leaving 18 bases between them. Germline V CDR1 and CDR2: KGHSH, LQKENI. The CDR3 contains 17 residues. CDR3 nucleotides: TGTGCCAGCTCACCAAGGCCAGGGGCAGCCTCTTCCTACGAGCAGTACTTC. As protein: CASSPRPGAASSYEQYF.

The chain carries TRBV7-8 and TRBJ2-1; a weak D match, TRBD2 (5 bases). Trimming removed 3 bases at V and 1 base at J, with 10 bases between. The CDR3 loop spans 15 amino acids. The germline CDR1 and CDR2 sequences are SGHVS and FQNEAQ. The CDR3 DNA is TGTGCCAGCAGCTTTAGCGCAGTATCCTACAATGAGCAGTTCTTC. It translates to CASSFSAVSYNEQFF.

V usage is TRBV27 and J usage is TRBJ2-3; 7 bases are a match to TRBD1. The junction had 4 bases not matched to a gene; V was cut back by 5 bases and J by 8 bases. CDR1 and CDR2 from the germline V gene are MNHEY and SMNVEV (reference sequence). The CDR3 covers 12 residues. This CDR3 is CASSVRQGTQYF. The DNA for the CDR3 is TGTGCCAGCAGTGTCCGACAGGGTACGCAGTATTTT.

The chain couples TRBV29-1 to TRBJ1-2; possibly TRBD1 for D (5 bases). There are 12 residues in the CDR3. With 2 bases removed from V and 8 bases from J, the gap between germline ends came to 12 bases. From germline, CDR1 is SQVTM and CDR2 ANQGSEA. CDR3: CSVEWGGWGYTF. CDR3 in DNA: TGCAGCGTTGAATGGGGGGGTTGGGGCTACACCTTC.

The chain is built from TRBV5-6 and TRBJ2-3, with 8 bases that match TRBD2. Per germline, CDR1 SGHDT and CDR2 YYEEEE. The CDR3 consists of 14 residues. With V trimmed by 4 bases and J by 7 bases, 8 bases remained unmatched. CDR3 region: CASSTGLAANTQYF. The CDR3 DNA follows: TGTGCCAGCAGCACCGGACTAGCAGCAAATACGCAGTATTTT.

The chain combines TRBV7-2 with TRBJ2-3, with 7 nucleotides matching TRBD2. Looked up from germline, CDR1 is SGHTA and CDR2 is FQGNSA. Germline trimming cut 8 bases from V and 0 bases from J; bases unmatched to any gene: 8. CDR3 length: 15 residues. CDR3 coding DNA: TGTGCCAGCCAGCGGGGATACACTAGCACAGATACGCAGTATTTT. Protein product: CASQRGYTSTDTQYF.